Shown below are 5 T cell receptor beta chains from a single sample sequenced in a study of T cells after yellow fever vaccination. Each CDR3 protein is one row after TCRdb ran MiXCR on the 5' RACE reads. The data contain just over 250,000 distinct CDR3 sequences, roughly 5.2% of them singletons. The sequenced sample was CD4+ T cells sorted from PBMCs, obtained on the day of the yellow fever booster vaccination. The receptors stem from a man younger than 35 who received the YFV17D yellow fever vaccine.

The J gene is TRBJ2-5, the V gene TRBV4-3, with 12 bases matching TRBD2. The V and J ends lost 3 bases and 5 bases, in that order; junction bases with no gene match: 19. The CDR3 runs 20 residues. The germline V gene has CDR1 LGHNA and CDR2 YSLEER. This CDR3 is CASSQAGLAGTSPVRETQYF. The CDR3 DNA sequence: TGCGCCAGCAGCCAGGCGGGACTAGCGGGCACGAGTCCGGTGAGGGAGACCCAGTACTTC.

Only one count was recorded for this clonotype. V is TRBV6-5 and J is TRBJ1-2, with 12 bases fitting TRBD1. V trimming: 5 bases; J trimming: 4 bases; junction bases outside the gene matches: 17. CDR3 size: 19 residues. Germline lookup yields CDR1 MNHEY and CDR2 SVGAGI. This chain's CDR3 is CASSPWGQGTGGASYGYTF. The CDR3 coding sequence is TGTGCCAGCAGTCCCTGGGGTCAGGGGACAGGGGGCGCAAGCTATGGCTACACCTTC.

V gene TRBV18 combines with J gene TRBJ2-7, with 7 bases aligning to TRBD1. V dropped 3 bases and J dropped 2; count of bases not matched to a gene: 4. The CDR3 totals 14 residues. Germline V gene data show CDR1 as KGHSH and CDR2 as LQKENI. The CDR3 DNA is TGTGCCAGCTCACCTGCGACAGGGCCCTACGAGCAGTACGTC. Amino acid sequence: CASSPATGPYEQYV.

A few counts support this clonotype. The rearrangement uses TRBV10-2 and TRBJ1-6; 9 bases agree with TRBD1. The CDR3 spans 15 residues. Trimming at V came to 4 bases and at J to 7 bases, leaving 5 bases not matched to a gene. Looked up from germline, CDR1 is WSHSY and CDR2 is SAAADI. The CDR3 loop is CASSGIDRGNSPLHF. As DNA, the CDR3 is TGCGCCAGCAGTGGAATAGACAGGGGGAATTCACCCCTCCACTTT.

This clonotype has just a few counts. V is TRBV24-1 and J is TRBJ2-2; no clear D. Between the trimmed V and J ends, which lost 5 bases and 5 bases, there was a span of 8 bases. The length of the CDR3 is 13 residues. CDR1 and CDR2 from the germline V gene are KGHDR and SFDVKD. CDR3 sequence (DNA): TGTGCCACCAGTGGTGAATCTACCGGGGAGCTGTTTTTT. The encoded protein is CATSGESTGELFF.